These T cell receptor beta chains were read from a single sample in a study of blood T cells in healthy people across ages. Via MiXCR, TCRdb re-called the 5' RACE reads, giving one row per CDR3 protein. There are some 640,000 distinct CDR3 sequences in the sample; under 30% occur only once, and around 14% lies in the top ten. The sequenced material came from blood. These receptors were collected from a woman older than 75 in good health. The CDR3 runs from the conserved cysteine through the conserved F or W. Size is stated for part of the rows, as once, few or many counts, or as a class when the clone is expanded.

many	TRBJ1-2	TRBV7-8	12	CASSLVGDGYTF
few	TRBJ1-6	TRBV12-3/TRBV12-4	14	CASSIGQGNSPPHF
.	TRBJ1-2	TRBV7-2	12	CASSPNSGTATF
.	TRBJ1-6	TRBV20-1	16	CSARRRFEGVDSPLHF
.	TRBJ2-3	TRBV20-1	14	CSAWGRGTTDTQYF
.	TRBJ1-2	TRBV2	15	CASSDRQGHDYGYTF
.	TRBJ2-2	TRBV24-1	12	CATSDLTGELFF
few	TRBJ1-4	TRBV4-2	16	CASSGRDHVANEKLFF
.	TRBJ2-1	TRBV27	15	CASSLYGVTHNEQFF
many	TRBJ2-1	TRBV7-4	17	CASSSPRQGGTYDEQFF
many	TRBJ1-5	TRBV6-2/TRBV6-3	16	CASSRGQGYSNQPQHF
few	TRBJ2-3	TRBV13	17	CASSHRASGFPVDTQYF
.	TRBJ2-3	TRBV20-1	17	CSATSMSPSGSTDTQYF
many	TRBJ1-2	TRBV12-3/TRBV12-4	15	CASSLRDGLNYGYTF
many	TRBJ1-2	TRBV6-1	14	CASLLGGQIYGYTF
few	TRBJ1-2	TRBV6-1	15	CASSDPGRGGYGYTF
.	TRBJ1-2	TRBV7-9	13	CASSLVTGDGYTF
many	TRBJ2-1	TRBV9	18	CASSVGLAGGSSYNEQFF
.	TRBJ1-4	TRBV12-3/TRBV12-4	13	CAGKWQGDEKLFF
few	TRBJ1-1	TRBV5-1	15	CASSLGSGMNTEAFF
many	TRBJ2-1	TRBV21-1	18	CASSNNVRALAGYNEQFF
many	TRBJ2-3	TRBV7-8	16	CASSVDRSTSTDTQYF